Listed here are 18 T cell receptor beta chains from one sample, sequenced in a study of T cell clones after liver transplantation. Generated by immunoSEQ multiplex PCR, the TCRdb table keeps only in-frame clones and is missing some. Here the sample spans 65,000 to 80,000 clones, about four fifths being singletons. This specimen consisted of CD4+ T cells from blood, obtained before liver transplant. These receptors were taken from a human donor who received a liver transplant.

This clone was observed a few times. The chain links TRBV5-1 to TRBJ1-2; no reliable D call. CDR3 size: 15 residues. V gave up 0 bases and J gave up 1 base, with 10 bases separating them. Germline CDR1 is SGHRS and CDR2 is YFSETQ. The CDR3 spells CASSLDLRDNYGYTF. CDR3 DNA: TGCGCCAGCAGCTTGGATCTCAGAGATAACTATGGCTACACCTTC. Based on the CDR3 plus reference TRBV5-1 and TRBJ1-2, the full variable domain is KAGVTQTPRYLIKTRGQQVTLSCSPISGHRSVSWYQQTPGQGLQFLFEYFSETQRNKGNFPGRFSGRQFSNSRSEMNVSTLELGDSALYLCASSLDLRDNYGYTFGSGTRLTVV.

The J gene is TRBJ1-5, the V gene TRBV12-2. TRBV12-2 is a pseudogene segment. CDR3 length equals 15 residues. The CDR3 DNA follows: TGTGCAAGTCGTCACCTGGTTTTCGGCAATCAGCCCCAGCATTTT. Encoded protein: CASRHLVFGNQPQHF.

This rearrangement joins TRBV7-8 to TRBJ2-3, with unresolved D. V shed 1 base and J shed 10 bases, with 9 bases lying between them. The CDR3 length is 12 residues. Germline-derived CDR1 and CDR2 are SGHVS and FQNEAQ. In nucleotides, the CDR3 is TGTGCCAGCAGCTTAGGTCCCCAGGCGCAGTATTTT. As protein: CASSLGPQAQYF.

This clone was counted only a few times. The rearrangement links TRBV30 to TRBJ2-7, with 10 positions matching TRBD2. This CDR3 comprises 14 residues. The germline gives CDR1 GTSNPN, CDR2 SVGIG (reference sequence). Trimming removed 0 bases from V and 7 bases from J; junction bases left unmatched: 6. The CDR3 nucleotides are TGTGCCTGGAGTGTAGGACTAGCGGTCCAGGAGCAGTACTTC. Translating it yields CAWSVGLAVQEQYF.

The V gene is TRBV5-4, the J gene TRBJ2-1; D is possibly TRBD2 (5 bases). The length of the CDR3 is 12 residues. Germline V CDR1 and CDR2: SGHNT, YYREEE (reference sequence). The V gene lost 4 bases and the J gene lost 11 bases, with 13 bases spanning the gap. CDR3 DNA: TGTGCCAGCAGCCCCGATGCGGGCCAGCAGTTCTTC. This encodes CASSPDAGQQFF.

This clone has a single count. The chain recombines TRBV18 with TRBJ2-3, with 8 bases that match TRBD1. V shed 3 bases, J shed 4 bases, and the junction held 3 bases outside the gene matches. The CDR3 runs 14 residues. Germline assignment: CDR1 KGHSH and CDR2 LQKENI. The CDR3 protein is CASSPGQGADTQYF. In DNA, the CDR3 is TGTGCCAGCTCACCCGGACAGGGAGCAGATACGCAGTATTTT.

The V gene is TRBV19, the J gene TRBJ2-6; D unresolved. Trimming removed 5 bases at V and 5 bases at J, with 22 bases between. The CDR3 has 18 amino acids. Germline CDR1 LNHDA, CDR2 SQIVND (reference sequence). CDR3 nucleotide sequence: TGTGCCAGTAGTCTTCGACTGACATCACAAAGTCGGGCCAACGTCCTGACTTTC. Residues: CASSLRLTSQSRANVLTF.

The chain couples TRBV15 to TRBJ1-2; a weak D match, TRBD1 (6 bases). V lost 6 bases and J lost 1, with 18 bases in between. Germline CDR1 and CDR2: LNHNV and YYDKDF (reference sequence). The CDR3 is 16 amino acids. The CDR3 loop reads CATSLSGTHNNYGYTF. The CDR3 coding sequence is TGTGCCACCAGTCTCTCCGGGACACATAATAACTATGGCTACACCTTC.

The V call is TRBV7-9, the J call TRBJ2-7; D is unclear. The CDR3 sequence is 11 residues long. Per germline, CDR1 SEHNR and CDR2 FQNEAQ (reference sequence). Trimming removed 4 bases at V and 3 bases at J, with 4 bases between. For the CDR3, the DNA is TGTGCCAGCAGCTCCCTCTACGAGCAGTACTTC. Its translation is CASSSLYEQYF.

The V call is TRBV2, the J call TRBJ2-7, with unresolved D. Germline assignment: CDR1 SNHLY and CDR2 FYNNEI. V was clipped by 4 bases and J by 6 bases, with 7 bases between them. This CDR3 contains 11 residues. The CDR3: CASSATAEQYF. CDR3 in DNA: TGTGCCAGCAGTGCCACAGCCGAGCAGTACTTC.

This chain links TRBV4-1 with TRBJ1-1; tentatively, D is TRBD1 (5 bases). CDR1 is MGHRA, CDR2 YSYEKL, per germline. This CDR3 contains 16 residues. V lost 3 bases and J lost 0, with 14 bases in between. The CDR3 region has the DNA TGCGCCAGCAGCCATGGCCCGGGGCTCATGAACACTGAAGCTTTCTTT. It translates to CASSHGPGLMNTEAFF.

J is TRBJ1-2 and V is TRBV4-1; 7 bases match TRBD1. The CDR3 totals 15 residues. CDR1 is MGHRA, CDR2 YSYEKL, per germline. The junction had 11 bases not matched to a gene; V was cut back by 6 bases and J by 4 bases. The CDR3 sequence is CASRRQRDSPYGYTF. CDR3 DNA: TGCGCCAGCAGGCGGCAAAGGGACAGCCCCTATGGCTACACCTTC.

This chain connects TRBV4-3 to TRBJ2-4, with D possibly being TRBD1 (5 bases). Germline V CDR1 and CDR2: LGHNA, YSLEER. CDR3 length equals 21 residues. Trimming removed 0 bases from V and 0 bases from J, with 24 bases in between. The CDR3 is CASSQEAGQSLSTLAKNIQYF. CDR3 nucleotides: TGCGCCAGCAGCCAAGAAGCCGGACAATCTTTAAGCACACTAGCCAAAAACATTCAGTACTTC.

As DNA, the CDR3 is TGTGCCAGCAGCACACAGGAGAACACTGAAGCTTTCTTT. Translating gives CASSTQENTEAFF. The gene calls are TRBV7-9 and TRBJ1-1, with D possibly matching TRBD1 (5 bases). The CDR3 has 13 residues. The V and J ends lost 5 bases and 1 base respectively, with 8 bases between them. CDR1 is SEHNR, CDR2 FQNEAQ, per germline (reference sequence).

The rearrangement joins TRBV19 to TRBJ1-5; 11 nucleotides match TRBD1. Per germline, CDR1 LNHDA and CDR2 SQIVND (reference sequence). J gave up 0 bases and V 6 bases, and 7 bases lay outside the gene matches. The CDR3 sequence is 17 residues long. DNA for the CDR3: TGTGCCAGTAGCAAGGGGACAGGGGGGTATAGCAATCAGCCCCAGCATTTT. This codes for CASSKGTGGYSNQPQHF.

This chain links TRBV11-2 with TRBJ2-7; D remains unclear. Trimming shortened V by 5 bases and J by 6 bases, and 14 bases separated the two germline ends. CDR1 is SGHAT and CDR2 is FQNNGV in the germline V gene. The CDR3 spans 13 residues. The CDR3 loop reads CASSPLIASEQYF. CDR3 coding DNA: TGTGCCAGCAGCCCCCTGATAGCTTCCGAGCAGTACTTC.

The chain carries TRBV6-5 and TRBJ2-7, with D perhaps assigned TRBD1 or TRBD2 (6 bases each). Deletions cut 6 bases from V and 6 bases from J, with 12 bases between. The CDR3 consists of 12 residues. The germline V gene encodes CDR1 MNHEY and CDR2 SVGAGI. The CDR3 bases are TGTGCCAGCAGAGCCGGGGGCGGCGAGCAGTACTTC. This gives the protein CASRAGGGEQYF.

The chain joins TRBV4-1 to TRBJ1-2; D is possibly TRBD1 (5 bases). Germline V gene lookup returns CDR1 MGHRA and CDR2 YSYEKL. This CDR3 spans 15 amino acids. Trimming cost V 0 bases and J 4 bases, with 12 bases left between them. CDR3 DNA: TGCGCCAGCAGCCAAGATTGGCAGGGCTCCTATGGCTACACCTTC. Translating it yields CASSQDWQGSYGYTF.